The rows below give T cell receptor beta chains drawn from one sample of a study of T-cell memory formation after mild COVID-19. Each CDR3 protein is one row after TCRdb ran MiXCR on the 5' RACE reads. The sample holds roughly 400,000 distinct CDR3 sequences; 24% are singletons and the top ten take around 9%. The sequencing input was PBMCs or a T cell subset sorted from them (not recorded which). All receptors come from an adult woman who had mild COVID-19 (a few samples of this study predate the infection). Cell type and time point are not known. CDR3s leave out the opening cysteine and the closing phenylalanine or tryptophan. The order of the fields is CDR3 protein, V gene, J gene.

CDR3aa: ASSYSTGVHTYEQY; v_gene: TRBV6-5; j_gene: TRBJ2-7
CDR3aa: ASSLLAASTDTQY; v_gene: TRBV7-9; j_gene: TRBJ2-3
CDR3aa: ASNRDRGFYTEAF; v_gene: TRBV6-5; j_gene: TRBJ1-1
CDR3aa: ASSVKRRGSAKNIQY; v_gene: TRBV2; j_gene: TRBJ2-4
CDR3aa: ASSTGVYQPQH; v_gene: TRBV18; j_gene: TRBJ1-5
CDR3aa: SARQVSTEAF; v_gene: TRBV29-1; j_gene: TRBJ1-1
CDR3aa: ASSQTGRGRGEQY; v_gene: TRBV14; j_gene: TRBJ2-7
CDR3aa: ASSQEGQAGTQY; v_gene: TRBV4-3; j_gene: TRBJ2-5
CDR3aa: ASRLDRVDYGYT; v_gene: TRBV6-1; j_gene: TRBJ1-2
CDR3aa: ASSLPGGAGGYT; v_gene: TRBV12-3/TRBV12-4; j_gene: TRBJ1-2
CDR3aa: ASSLRGARPETQY; v_gene: TRBV12-3/TRBV12-4; j_gene: TRBJ2-5
CDR3aa: ASRPLETGELF; v_gene: TRBV7-9; j_gene: TRBJ2-2
CDR3aa: ASSRGVQAGLDTQY; v_gene: TRBV7-2; j_gene: TRBJ2-3
CDR3aa: ASSPDRFGELF; v_gene: TRBV7-7; j_gene: TRBJ2-2
CDR3aa: AISESYFRSGYT; v_gene: TRBV10-3; j_gene: TRBJ1-2